This T cell receptor beta chain was identified in a study of blood T cell repertoires in COVID-19. Deletions cut 4 bases from V and 1 base from J, with 17 bases between. Germline V gene sequence: CDR1 SGHKS, CDR2 YYEKEE (reference sequence). This CDR3 comprises 16 residues. Authors' methods: Researchers report that nucleated cell counts were estimated from reference gene primer amplification. Clones were read by immunoSEQ multiplex PCR, and TCRdb kept only the in-frame ones, dropping some. V and J calls and clone size are copied from that table; D and trimming were computed from the DNA. The sample includes under 200,000 clones, 84% of them seen just once. This clone has a handful of counts.

The TCR sequence derives from a woman in her fifties or sixties who had recovered from COVID-19. The chain combines TRBV5-5 with TRBJ1-1; TRBD1 might be the D (6 bases). Material for sequencing was PBMCs or T cells enriched from blood (not recorded which). The CDR3 DNA is TGTGCCAGCAGCGAATTCAGGGTCAGGGGGAACACTGAAGCTTTCTTT. The encoded protein is CASSEFRVRGNTEAFF.